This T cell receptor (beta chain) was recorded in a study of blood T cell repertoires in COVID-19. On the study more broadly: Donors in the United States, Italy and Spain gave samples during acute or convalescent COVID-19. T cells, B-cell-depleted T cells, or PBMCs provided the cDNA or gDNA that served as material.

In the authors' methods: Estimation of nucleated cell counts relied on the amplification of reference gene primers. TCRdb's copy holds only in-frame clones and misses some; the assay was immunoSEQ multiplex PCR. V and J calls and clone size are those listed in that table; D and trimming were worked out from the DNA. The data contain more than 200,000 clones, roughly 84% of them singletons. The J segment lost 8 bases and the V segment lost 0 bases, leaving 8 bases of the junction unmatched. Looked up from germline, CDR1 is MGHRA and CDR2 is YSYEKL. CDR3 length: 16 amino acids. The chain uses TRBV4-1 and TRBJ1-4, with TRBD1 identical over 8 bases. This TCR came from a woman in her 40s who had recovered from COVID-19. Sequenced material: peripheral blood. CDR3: CASSQDRGTGSEKLFF. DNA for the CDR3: TGCGCCAGCAGCCAAGATCGAGGGACAGGCAGCGAAAAACTGTTTTTT.